This TCR beta chain appears in the sequencing data of a study of early T cells in non-severe SARS-CoV-2 infection. Study background: Chains stayed unpaired after sequencing of bulk RNA from unsorted whole blood.

Study-wide points: The VDJdb matching leaned toward anti-spike CD8 responses and overlooked private and CD4 specificities.

This clonotype was recorded a few times. What it binds is not known. Unique molecular identifiers were added to individual cDNA molecules. TCRdb redid the calling of the 5' RACE reads with MiXCR, one entry per CDR3 protein. In the table there are 26,000 or so distinct CDR3 sequences, roughly 5.3% of which are singletons. The CDR3 length is 14 residues. Between the trimmed V and J ends, which lost 8 bases and 1 base, there was a span of 14 bases. What was sequenced was whole blood. J is TRBJ1-1 and V is TRBV12-3 or TRBV12-4; D gene ambiguous. The clonotype originates from an adult who was a healthcare worker with PCR-confirmed SARS-CoV-2 infection or an uninfected control (not recorded which). DNA of the CDR3: TGTGCCAGCTCCCCTGCACACACGAACACTGAAGCTTTCTTT. Translated, it gives CASSPAHTNTEAFF.